The rows below give T cell receptor beta chains drawn from one sample of a study of identical twins. TCRdb re-analysed the 5' RACE reads in MiXCR, keeping a single row per CDR3 protein. This sample yields hundreds of thousands of distinct CDR3 sequences, of which less than 9% are seen a single time; around 1.6% belongs to the top ten. This same sample was also taken into another study, of yellow fever vaccine responses in identical twins.

Sequencing input: PBMCs. These receptors came from a woman aged 18-29 years in good health. The CDR3 runs from the conserved cysteine through the conserved F or W. The D gene is left open where the match is weak. A row's size may be missing; if present it is once, few, many or a size class.

clone size	V gene	D gene	J gene	CDR3 DNA	CDR3 protein
NA	TRBV24-1	NA	TRBJ1-2	TGTGCCACCAGTGACGGAACCTCCTATGGCTACACCTTC	CATSDGTSYGYTF
NA	TRBV7-6	NA	TRBJ1-4	TGTGCCAGCAGCTTAGCGCCGGCGGAAGAAAAACTGTTTTTT	CASSLAPAEEKLFF
few	TRBV28	NA	TRBJ2-1	TGTGCCAGCACCGAGAAAAACCGGGGGTCCCAGTTCTTC	CASTEKNRGSQFF
NA	TRBV4-1	TRBD1	TRBJ2-2	TGCGCCAGCAGCCAAGGGACAGGGTTTAAGACCGGGGAGCTGTTTTTT	CASSQGTGFKTGELFF
many	TRBV3-1	NA	TRBJ1-1	TGTGCCAGCAGCCATAGAAGGGGCACTGAAGCTTTCTTT	CASSHRRGTEAFF
few	TRBV7-3	TRBD2	TRBJ2-1	TGTGCCAGCAGCTCAGGACTAGCGGGAGCCTCCTACAATGAGCAGTTCTTC	CASSSGLAGASYNEQFF
NA	TRBV12-3/TRBV12-4	NA	TRBJ1-2	TGTGCCAGCACCGAACAGCTTAACTATGGCTACACCTTC	CASTEQLNYGYTF
few	TRBV20-1	NA	TRBJ1-3	TGCAGTGCTAGGACAGAGCCTGGAAACACCATATATTTT	CSARTEPGNTIYF
NA	TRBV6-5	NA	TRBJ1-3	TGTGCCAGCAGTTACGGCTCATCTGTTTACCCCTCTGGAAACACCATATATTTT	CASSYGSSVYPSGNTIYF
NA	TRBV28	NA	TRBJ2-5	TGTGCCAGCACCCCAACCGGGGAGACCCAGTACTTC	CASTPTGETQYF
NA	TRBV20-1	NA	TRBJ1-2	TGCAGTGCTAGACTGGCTAACTATGGCTACACCTTC	CSARLANYGYTF
NA	TRBV10-3	TRBD2	TRBJ2-1	TGTGCCATCCGGACTAGCGGGCGCTCCTACAATGAGCAGTTCTTC	CAIRTSGRSYNEQFF
many	TRBV20-1	NA	TRBJ2-2	TGCAGTGCCCGGGGATTTGAAACCGGGGAGCTGTTTTTT	CSARGFETGELFF
many	TRBV27	NA	TRBJ2-7	TGTGCCAGCACCCCCACCGGGAGCTCCTACGAGCAGTACTTC	CASTPTGSSYEQYF
few	TRBV7-9	NA	TRBJ2-7	TGTGCCAGCAGCTTAGCGGTTGGGGGGCAGTACTTC	CASSLAVGGQYF
NA	TRBV7-3	TRBD2	TRBJ2-5	TGTGCCAGCAGCCCCGGGACTAGCGGGAGGGAACAAGAGACCCAGTACTTC	CASSPGTSGREQETQYF
NA	TRBV12-3/TRBV12-4	TRBD2	TRBJ2-1	TGTGCCTTCAGTGCCGCCCTTAGCGGGGGGCATCATTACAATGAGCAGTTCTTC	CAFSAALSGGHHYNEQFF
few	TRBV27	NA	TRBJ2-1	TGTGCCAGCAGTTTTGACAGATACAATGAGCAGTTCTTC	CASSFDRYNEQFF
NA	TRBV3-1	NA	TRBJ2-5	TGTGCCAGCAGCCAAGCCAGGGGCCTGGAGACCCAGTACTTC	CASSQARGLETQYF
few	TRBV7-2	NA	TRBJ2-1	TGTGCCAGCAGCTCCGAAAGAGGGATCTGGAATGAGCAGTTCTTC	CASSSERGIWNEQFF
NA	TRBV12-3/TRBV12-4	TRBD2	TRBJ2-3	TGTGCCAGCAGACGTGGACTAGCAGGCACAGATACGCAGTATTTT	CASRRGLAGTDTQYF
few	TRBV5-6	NA	TRBJ2-1	TGTGCCAGCAGCTCAGCTCGACTCTACAATGAGCAGTTCTTC	CASSSARLYNEQFF
few	TRBV28	TRBD1	TRBJ2-1	TGTGCCAGCACCTACCTGGGGACAGGAGGTCCCTACAATGAGCAGTTCTTC	CASTYLGTGGPYNEQFF
many	TRBV9	TRBD1	TRBJ1-1	TGTGCCAGCAGCGTAGAAGGACAGGGGAACACTGAAGCTTTCTTT	CASSVEGQGNTEAFF
few	TRBV24-1	NA	TRBJ2-5	TGTGCCACCAGTGATTTTGGGAATGAAGTTCAGGAGACCCAGTACTTC	CATSDFGNEVQETQYF
few	TRBV6-5	TRBD1	TRBJ1-4	TGTGCCAGCAGTTACTCTGGGACAGGCTATGAAAAACTGTTTTTT	CASSYSGTGYEKLFF
NA	TRBV5-1	NA	TRBJ1-1	TGCGCCAGCAGCTTGTCCCAGACCACTGAAGCTTTCTTT	CASSLSQTTEAFF
NA	TRBV12-5	TRBD1	TRBJ1-5	TGTGCTAGTGGTTTACAGGGGCAGCCCCAGCATTTT	CASGLQGQPQHF
few	TRBV7-9	TRBD1	TRBJ1-4	TGTGCCAGCAGCTCCTCCGGGACAGGGAATGAAAAACTGTTTTTT	CASSSSGTGNEKLFF
NA	TRBV29-1	NA	TRBJ2-2	TGCAGCGTAGTGGACCCTCGCTGGGGCACCGGGGAGCTGTTTTTT	CSVVDPRWGTGELFF
NA	TRBV10-3	TRBD1	TRBJ2-2	TGTGCCATCAATGGACCGGGACAGGGGGTAACCGGGGAGCTGTTTTTT	CAINGPGQGVTGELFF
many	TRBV20-1	TRBD1	TRBJ2-1	TGCAGTGCCAGACACCCAGGGGGTAACCTTGGAGATGAGCAGTTCTTC	CSARHPGGNLGDEQFF
NA	TRBV20-1	NA	TRBJ1-6	TGCAGTGCCGGGGGACGGTCGAATTCACCCCTCCACTTT	CSAGGRSNSPLHF
many	TRBV20-1	NA	TRBJ2-1	TGCAGTGCTGTGCGTGGGGGGGCGAGTTACAATGAGCAGTTCTTC	CSAVRGGASYNEQFF
NA	TRBV29-1	TRBD2	TRBJ2-1	TGCAGCGCTGGCGGGAGCCCCAATGAGCAGTTCTTC	CSAGGSPNEQFF
NA	TRBV11-3	NA	TRBJ2-7	TGTGCCAGCAGCTTTAGCTCGACCTACGAGCAGTACTTC	CASSFSSTYEQYF
few	TRBV14	NA	TRBJ2-5	TGTGCCAGCAGCCAAGTGCGGGACTGGCAAGAGACCCAGTACTTC	CASSQVRDWQETQYF
many	TRBV11-1	NA	TRBJ2-2	TGTGCCAGCAGCTTGGCTGACATGGGCGAGACCTCGACCGGGGAGCTGTTTTTT	CASSLADMGETSTGELFF
few	TRBV6-1	NA	TRBJ1-1	TGTGCCAGCAGTGAATTCTGGATTATGAACACTGAAGCTTTCTTT	CASSEFWIMNTEAFF
many	TRBV29-1	NA	TRBJ2-1	TGCAGCGTGACGCGACAGGCGACCTCCTACAATGAGCAGTTCTTC	CSVTRQATSYNEQFF
many	TRBV12-3/TRBV12-4	NA	TRBJ1-2	TGTGCCAGCACCTCCTGGGCAGGGAACTATGGCTACACCTTC	CASTSWAGNYGYTF
NA	TRBV4-1	NA	TRBJ2-5	TGCGCCAGCAGCCATGGGGCGGGAAGGGAGACCCAGTACTTC	CASSHGAGRETQYF
NA	TRBV10-3	NA	TRBJ1-6	TGTGCCATCAGTGAGTCGGGACCCATCGGCGGCTCCTATAATTCACCCCTCCACTTT	CAISESGPIGGSYNSPLHF
many	TRBV12-3/TRBV12-4	NA	TRBJ1-1	TGTGCCAGCAGTTTAATGGGTGAAGCTTTCTTT	CASSLMGEAFF
few	TRBV12-5	TRBD2	TRBJ2-4	TGTGCTAGTGCCCCATCGTTTTTGAAGGTGGGATGGGGGGGAGGAAACATTCAGTACTTC	CASAPSFLKVGWGGGNIQYF
many	TRBV5-1	NA	TRBJ1-6	TGCGCCAGCAGCTTTGGACAGCATAATTCACCCCTCCACTTT	CASSFGQHNSPLHF
many	TRBV7-9	NA	TRBJ1-2	TGTGCCAGCAGCTCCGCGACGCCGCGCTACACCTTC	CASSSATPRYTF
NA	TRBV29-1	NA	TRBJ1-2	TGCAGCGTTGAGGGGGAAGGAAGGTCCTATGGCTACACCTTC	CSVEGEGRSYGYTF
NA	TRBV12-3/TRBV12-4	TRBD2	TRBJ2-1	TGTGCCAGCAGCGCAGGCACTAGCGGGGGCCGTGCGATCAATGAGCAGTTCTTC	CASSAGTSGGRAINEQFF
many	TRBV24-1	NA	TRBJ2-2	TGTGCCACCAGTGATTTTCGACTCTCGAACACCGGGGAGCTGTTTTTT	CATSDFRLSNTGELFF
many	TRBV15	TRBD1	TRBJ1-5	TGTGCCACCAGCAGCGGGACAGGGGTCAATCAGCCCCAGCATTTT	CATSSGTGVNQPQHF
few	TRBV12-5	NA	TRBJ1-1	TGTGCTAGTGGTCCCGGGACACCTGGGAACACTGAAGCTTTCTTT	CASGPGTPGNTEAFF
NA	TRBV15	TRBD2	TRBJ2-1	TGTGCCACCAGCAGTGAACGAGGACTAGCGGGACCCTACAATGAGCAGTTCTTC	CATSSERGLAGPYNEQFF